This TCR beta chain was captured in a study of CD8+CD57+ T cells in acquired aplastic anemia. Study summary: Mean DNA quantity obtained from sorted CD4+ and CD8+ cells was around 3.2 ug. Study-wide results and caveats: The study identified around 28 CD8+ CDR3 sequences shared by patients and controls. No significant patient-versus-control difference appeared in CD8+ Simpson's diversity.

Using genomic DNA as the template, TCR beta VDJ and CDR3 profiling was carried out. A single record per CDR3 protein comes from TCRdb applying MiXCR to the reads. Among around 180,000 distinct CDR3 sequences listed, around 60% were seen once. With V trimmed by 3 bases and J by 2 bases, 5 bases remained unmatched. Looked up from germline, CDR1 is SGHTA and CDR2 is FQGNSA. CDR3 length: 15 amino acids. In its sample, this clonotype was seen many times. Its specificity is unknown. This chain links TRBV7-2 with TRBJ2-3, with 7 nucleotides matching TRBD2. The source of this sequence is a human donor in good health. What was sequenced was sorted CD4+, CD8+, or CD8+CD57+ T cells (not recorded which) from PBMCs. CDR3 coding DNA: TGTGCCAGCAGCTTTCCGCGGGAGCCCACAGATACGCAGTATTTT. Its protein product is CASSFPREPTDTQYF.